Listed here are 21 T cell receptor beta chains from one sample, sequenced in a study of T-cell reconstitution after alpha-beta-depleted transplantation in children. The TCRbeta library was prepared with unique molecular identifiers. Each CDR3 protein gets one entry after TCRdb re-called the PCR reads with MiXCR. This sample carries around 230,000 distinct CDR3 sequences, approximately 19% of them seen once, and the ten largest clones take around two fifths. Source: PBMCs, mostly from graft donor cells, taken 360 days after TCRalphabeta/CD19-depleted stem cell transplant. The origin of the receptors is a male patient aged 2-9 years who had a stem cell transplant for acute lymphoblastic leukemia, so the T cells may come from the graft donor.

This clonotype was observed a handful of times. J is TRBJ2-1 and V is TRBV27, with D possibly being TRBD1 or TRBD2 (6 bases each). The CDR3 is 11 residues long. CDR1 is MNHEY and CDR2 is SMNVEV in the germline V gene (reference sequence). Trimming removed 8 bases from V and 12 bases from J, with 14 bases in between. CDR3 sequence (DNA): TGTGCCAGCGGAGGGGGGATGGGGCAGTTCTTC. This gives the protein CASGGGMGQFF.

This sequence joins TRBV25-1 and TRBJ2-2, with 10 nucleotides matching TRBD1. Trimming cost V 6 bases and J 7 bases; bases outside gene matches: 17. The CDR3 runs to 18 residues. CDR1 and CDR2 (germline): MGHDK, SYGVNS. The CDR3 DNA sequence: TGTGCCAGCAGCCGGGACAGGGGCCCCCTTGGGGCTGACGGGGAGCTGTTTTTT. Encoded protein: CASSRDRGPLGADGELFF.

This clonotype was seen only a few times. The J gene is TRBJ1-1, the V gene TRBV15; weak D call: TRBD1 (6 bases). This CDR3 comprises 15 residues. With 2 bases removed from V and 4 bases from J, the gap between germline ends came to 14 bases. Germline CDR1 is LNHNV and CDR2 is YYDKDF (reference sequence). The CDR3 DNA is TGTGCCACCAGCAGACCCGAGGGGGACGGCACTGAAGCTTTCTTT. Translated: CATSRPEGDGTEAFF. Based on the CDR3 plus reference TRBV15 and TRBJ1-1, the full variable domain is DAMVIQNPRYQVTQFGKPVTLSCSQTLNHNVMYWYQQKSSQAPKLLFHYYDKDFNNEADTPDNFQSRRPNTSFCFLDIRSPGLGDTAMYLCATSRPEGDGTEAFFGQGTRLTVV.

This clonotype occurred many times. The chain recombines TRBV12-3 or TRBV12-4 with TRBJ2-1; TRBD2 is a possible D gene (6 bases). Trimming took 6 bases from V and 10 from J, leaving 13 bases between them. There are 12 residues in the CDR3. The CDR3 region has the DNA TGTGCCAGCAGCCCTTGGGACTTCGAGCAGTTCTTC. Protein: CASSPWDFEQFF.

The chain joins TRBV5-1 to TRBJ1-1; D gene uncertain. Germline CDR1 and CDR2: SGHRS and YFSETQ. V was clipped by 7 bases and J by 1 base, with 17 bases between them. The CDR3 is made up of 15 amino acids. CDR3 sequence (DNA): TGCGCCAGCCATTGGGTTGTTGGAGGGAACACTGAAGCTTTCTTT. Protein product: CASHWVVGGNTEAFF.

The sample holds a few counts of this clonotype. The genes are TRBV25-1 and TRBJ2-1; tentatively, D is TRBD1 (6 bases). V was clipped by 1 base and J by 9 bases, with 13 bases between them. Germline V gives CDR1 MGHDK, CDR2 SYGVNS. The CDR3 has 14 residues. CDR3 coding DNA: TGTGCCAGCAGTGAATCGGGCAGGGGTGGTGAGCAGTTCTTC. Protein sequence: CASSESGRGGEQFF.

The V call is TRBV12-3 or TRBV12-4, the J call TRBJ2-4; 11 bases map to TRBD2. After removal of 7 bases from V and 0 bases from J, the junction contained 8 bases not matched to a gene. There are 17 residues in the CDR3. CDR3 sequence (DNA): TGTGCCAGCAATGTAGCGGGGGGGATACTAGCCAAAAACATTCAGTACTTC. The encoded protein is CASNVAGGILAKNIQYF.

The chain carries TRBV11-2 and TRBJ2-7; the match to TRBD2 covers 8 bases. The V and J ends lost 1 base and 3 bases, in that order; junction bases with no gene match: 14. Germline CDR1 reads SGHAT; CDR2 reads FQNNGV. The length of the CDR3 is 18 residues. The CDR3 loop reads CASSLGGFGAGGGYEQYF. The CDR3 nucleotides read TGTGCCAGCAGCTTAGGAGGATTCGGGGCGGGGGGCGGCTACGAGCAGTACTTC. Looking up the rest from reference TRBV11-2 and TRBJ2-7 gives the full variable domain: EAGVAQSPRYKIIEKRQSVAFWCNPISGHATLYWYQQILGQGPKLLIQFQNNGVVDDSQLPKDRFSAERLKGVDSTLKIQPAKLEDSAVYLCASSLGGFGAGGGYEQYFGPGTRLTVT.

The V call is TRBV6-2 or TRBV6-3, the J call TRBJ1-5; possible D gene TRBD1, 5 bases. This CDR3 is 16 amino acids long. The V end was cut by 5 bases, the J end by 0 bases, with 14 bases between. Per germline, CDR1 MNHEY and CDR2 SVGEGT. Here the CDR3 DNA reads TGTGCCAGCAGTACGGGACTATTCCTTAGCAATCAGCCCCAGCATTTT. Translation: CASSTGLFLSNQPQHF.

This clonotype has only a few counts. This chain joins TRBV7-9 and TRBJ2-7; no firm D call. With 4 bases removed from V and 3 bases from J, the gap between germline ends came to 10 bases. The CDR3 runs 13 residues. In germline, CDR1 is SEHNR, CDR2 FQNEAQ (reference sequence). The CDR3 DNA sequence: TGTGCCAGCAGCTCTAGTGAAAACTACGAGCAGTACTTC. Residues: CASSSSENYEQYF.

In its sample, this clonotype was seen a few times. This chain connects TRBV10-3 to TRBJ2-3; the match to TRBD2 covers 8 bases. Germline V gives CDR1 ENHRY, CDR2 SYGVKD. The ends lost 3 bases at V and 4 bases at J; junction bases unmatched: 9. This CDR3 contains 16 residues. CDR3 sequence reads: CAISDGPGGLADTQYF. Here the CDR3 DNA reads TGTGCCATCAGTGACGGGCCGGGAGGGCTGGCAGATACGCAGTATTTT.

This clonotype was found a few times. The J gene is TRBJ1-1, the V gene TRBV5-1; D call uncertain. The CDR3 runs to 16 residues. Per germline, CDR1 SGHRS and CDR2 YFSETQ. The germline V and J ends were trimmed by 0 bases and 5 bases, with 17 bases remaining between them. CDR3 region: CASSLGTVSRITEAFF. The CDR3 DNA reads TGCGCCAGCAGCTTGGGGACGGTGAGTAGGATAACTGAAGCTTTCTTT.

This clonotype was seen ten or more times. This rearrangement joins TRBV9 to TRBJ1-6; 7 nucleotides line up with TRBD1. Trimming cost V 4 bases and J 11 bases; bases outside gene matches: 12. Germline CDR1 reads SGDLS; CDR2 reads YYNGEE. The CDR3 contains 15 residues. CDR3 region: CASSSGGDSSTPLHF. In DNA form, the CDR3 reads TGTGCCAGCAGCTCCGGAGGGGACAGTAGCACACCCCTCCACTTT.

The genes are TRBV20-1 and TRBJ1-1; no clear D gene. The V and J ends lost 0 bases and 4 bases respectively, with 12 bases between them. From germline, CDR1 is DFQATT and CDR2 SNEGSKA (reference sequence). This CDR3 is 14 amino acids long. The CDR3 protein is CSARDQPDVTEAFF. The CDR3 DNA follows: TGCAGTGCTAGAGATCAGCCGGACGTCACTGAAGCTTTCTTT.

In this sample, this clonotype turned up a few times. This chain connects TRBV20-1 to TRBJ1-4; D ambiguous. Trimming removed 3 bases from V and 4 bases from J, with 9 bases in between. Germline values: CDR1 DFQATT, CDR2 SNEGSKA (reference sequence). This CDR3 has 13 residues. The CDR3 nucleotides are TGCAGTGCTAGGGAACAGATTAATGAAAAACTGTTTTTT. Its protein product is CSAREQINEKLFF.

This rearrangement joins TRBV7-6 to TRBJ2-3, with D possibly matching TRBD1 (6 bases). Germline lookup yields CDR1 SGHVS and CDR2 FNYEAQ. The CDR3 has 15 amino acids. Trimming cost V 0 bases and J 2 bases, with 9 bases left between them. The CDR3 protein is CASSLAGAPTDTQYF. The CDR3 nucleotides read TGTGCCAGCAGCTTAGCGGGGGCCCCCACAGATACGCAGTATTTT. Variable domain in full (rest from reference TRBV7-6 and TRBJ2-3): GAGVSQSPRYKVTKRGQDVALRCDPISGHVSLYWYRQALGQGPEFLTYFNYEAQQDKSGLPNDRFSAERPEGSISTLTIQRTEQRDSAMYRCASSLAGAPTDTQYFGPGTRLTVL.

V and J are TRBV7-8 and TRBJ2-5, with TRBD2 matching over 8 bases. The CDR3 extends over 16 amino acids. Germline V lookup: CDR1 SGHVS, CDR2 FQNEAQ. J gave up 4 bases and V 0 bases, and 7 bases lay outside the gene matches. The DNA for the CDR3 is TGTGCCAGCAGCTTAGCGGCGCGGGGGGTTCGAGAGACCCAGTACTTC. This codes for CASSLAARGVRETQYF.

The chain recombines TRBV5-5 with TRBJ1-4; D is perhaps TRBD1 (6 bases). This CDR3 contains 16 residues. Germline V gene data show CDR1 as SGHKS and CDR2 as YYEKEE (reference sequence). V lost 1 base and J lost 4, with 14 bases in between. CDR3 nucleotides: TGTGCCAGCAGCTTGTTCAGGGGCGGCGATAATGAAAAACTGTTTTTT. Encoded protein: CASSLFRGGDNEKLFF.

In its sample, this clonotype was seen a few times. This chain connects TRBV18 to TRBJ2-7; possible D gene TRBD1, 6 bases. CDR1 KGHSH and CDR2 LQKENI come from the germline V gene. The ends were cut back, 2 bases at V and 4 bases at J, with 12 bases in the middle. This CDR3 spans 14 amino acids. The CDR3 loop reads CASSPGDTRYEQYF. The CDR3 DNA reads TGTGCCAGCTCACCAGGGGACACAAGATACGAGCAGTACTTC. Combining the CDR3 with reference TRBV18 and TRBJ2-7 gives the whole variable domain NAGVMQNPRHLVRRRGQEARLRCSPMKGHSHVYWYRQLPEEGLKFMVYLQKENIIDESGMPKERFSAEFPKEGPSILRIQQVVRGDSAAYFCASSPGDTRYEQYFGPGTRLTVT.

Many counts were recorded for this clonotype. CDR3 nucleotides: TGCGCCAGCAGCTTGGCCGAAGTGGATACGCAGTATTTT. Amino acids: CASSLAEVDTQYF. This chain uses TRBV5-1 with TRBJ2-3, with D unclear. The ends were cut back, 0 bases at V and 6 bases at J, with 8 bases in the middle. The CDR3 is 13 residues long. CDR1 is SGHRS, CDR2 YFSETQ, per germline.

This clonotype was seen only a few times. This chain joins TRBV10-3 and TRBJ2-1, with D possibly matching TRBD2 (7 bases). V was cut by 2 bases and J by 2 bases, with 19 bases left in between. CDR3 size: 18 residues. The germline V gene has CDR1 ENHRY and CDR2 SYGVKD. CDR3 in DNA: TGTGCCATCAGTGAGCAGGGTTTGGGAGGGGGAACCTACAATGAGCAGTTCTTC. Translating gives CAISEQGLGGGTYNEQFF.